Listed below are T cell receptor beta chains from one sample, sequenced in a study of cytomegalovirus exposure and HLA in healthy donors. Only in-frame clones appear in the TCRdb table, and some are missing; sequencing was by immunoSEQ multiplex PCR. The sample lists roughly 110,000 clones; roughly 70% were seen once. Material: PBMCs. The receptor source for this set is a woman in her thirties or forties in good health and CMV-seropositive. Both conserved end residues are part of each CDR3. A D gene is named only where the DNA matches it firmly. Expanded clones are given a class, and other clones once, few, many or no size at all.

DNA: TGCGCCAGCAGCCCTGGGACTAGCGGGAACACCGGGGAGCTGTTTTTT; CDR3: CASSPGTSGNTGELFF; V: TRBV4-3; size: .; J: TRBJ2-2; D: TRBD2
DNA: TGTGCCAGTTCTGACAGTGATAACTATGGCTACACCTTC; CDR3: CASSDSDNYGYTF; V: TRBV19; size: .; J: TRBJ1-2; D: .
DNA: TGTGCCAGTAGTATATTCGGGGGAGATCAGCCCCAGCATTTT; CDR3: CASSIFGGDQPQHF; V: TRBV19; size: .; J: TRBJ1-5; D: .
DNA: TGTGCCAGCAGTGAGTCGGGGGACTATGGCTACACCTTC; CDR3: CASSESGDYGYTF; V: TRBV6-1; size: .; J: TRBJ1-2; D: .
DNA: TGTGCCAGCAGCCCTGACAGGTCTAATGAAAAACTGTTTTTT; CDR3: CASSPDRSNEKLFF; V: TRBV5-4; size: .; J: TRBJ1-4; D: .
DNA: TGCGCCAGCAGCCCGGAGGCAGGGGCGCGGAATCAGCCCCAGCATTTT; CDR3: CASSPEAGARNQPQHF; V: TRBV5-1; size: .; J: TRBJ1-5; D: .
DNA: TGTGCCAGCAGCTTGAGGGGGACCAATCAGCCCCAGCATTTT; CDR3: CASSLRGTNQPQHF; V: TRBV5-5; size: .; J: TRBJ1-5; D: .
DNA: TGTGCCAGCACCTCCCGGGACAGGAGTCAAGAGACCCAGTACTTC; CDR3: CASTSRDRSQETQYF; V: TRBV2; size: .; J: TRBJ2-5; D: TRBD1
DNA: TGCAGCGTTGAAGGTTCCTTAACGACAGGGCGAGACACTGAAGCTTTCTTT; CDR3: CSVEGSLTTGRDTEAFF; V: TRBV29-1; size: .; J: TRBJ1-1; D: TRBD1
DNA: TGTGCCAGTAGTATAGGGCGGTTGACCACTGAAGCTTTCTTT; CDR3: CASSIGRLTTEAFF; V: TRBV19; size: .; J: TRBJ1-1; D: .
DNA: TGCGCCAGCAGCCAAGGCGCAGGGGTAAACACTGAAGCTTTCTTT; CDR3: CASSQGAGVNTEAFF; V: TRBV4-1; size: .; J: TRBJ1-1; D: .
DNA: TGTGCCAGCAGCTTGGGTAGCGGGGGGCCCTACGAGCAGTACTTC; CDR3: CASSLGSGGPYEQYF; V: TRBV5-5; size: .; J: TRBJ2-7; D: TRBD2
DNA: TGTGCCAGCAGCGCGGGACAGCCACAAGAGACCCAGTACTTC; CDR3: CASSAGQPQETQYF; V: TRBV9; size: once; J: TRBJ2-5; D: TRBD1
DNA: TGTGCCAGCAGCGTAGACGGGAGATCCTACGAGCAGTACTTC; CDR3: CASSVDGRSYEQYF; V: TRBV9; size: .; J: TRBJ2-7; D: .
DNA: TGTGCCAGCAGCCTTTGGTCCGGACAGGGGGCCTACGAGCAGTACTTC; CDR3: CASSLWSGQGAYEQYF; V: TRBV5-6; size: .; J: TRBJ2-7; D: TRBD1
DNA: TGTGCCAGCAGTGACAGGGGGGTTGAAGCTTTCTTT; CDR3: CASSDRGVEAFF; V: TRBV2; size: .; J: TRBJ1-1; D: TRBD1
DNA: TGTGCCAGCAGTTTTTCGGGGAGGGGGGCTAGCGGGAGAGCCTACGAGCAGTACTTC; CDR3: CASSFSGRGASGRAYEQYF; V: TRBV27; size: .; J: TRBJ2-7; D: TRBD2
DNA: TGTGCTAGCGGGCGACGGGAGAGTTGGGACACCGGGGAGCTGTTTTTT; CDR3: CASGRRESWDTGELFF; V: TRBV7-7; size: .; J: TRBJ2-2; D: TRBD2
DNA: TGTGCCAGCAGCTTGGCTGGCTCCAGGCCCCTCTATGGCTACACCTTC; CDR3: CASSLAGSRPLYGYTF; V: TRBV5-8; size: .; J: TRBJ1-2; D: .
DNA: TGCAGCGTTTGGGGGGGGAGTGAAAAACTGTTTTTT; CDR3: CSVWGGSEKLFF; V: TRBV29-1; size: once; J: TRBJ1-4; D: .
DNA: TGTGCCAGCTCACCGGACAGACAGGGGAAAAACGAGCAGTACTTC; CDR3: CASSPDRQGKNEQYF; V: TRBV18; size: .; J: TRBJ2-7; D: TRBD1
DNA: TGCGCCAGCAGCTTAACAGGGGTGCCTAACACTGAAGCTTTCTTT; CDR3: CASSLTGVPNTEAFF; V: TRBV5-1; size: .; J: TRBJ1-1; D: TRBD1
DNA: TGTTCCAGCAGCTCCTCGACTAGCGGGGCATGGATGGATACGCAGTATTTT; CDR3: CSSSSSTSGAWMDTQYF; V: TRBV7-9; size: few; J: TRBJ2-3; D: TRBD2
DNA: TGTGCCTGGAGTGTACAGGGGGCCTATCAGCCCCAGCATTTT; CDR3: CAWSVQGAYQPQHF; V: TRBV30; size: .; J: TRBJ1-5; D: TRBD1
DNA: TGTGCCTGGAGCCCTGGCGGGACCGTCGATGGGAAGCGCACAGATACGCAGTATTTT; CDR3: CAWSPGGTVDGKRTDTQYF; V: TRBV30; size: .; J: TRBJ2-3; D: .
DNA: TGTGCCAGCAGCTTGGACATGTCCGAGCAGTACTTC; CDR3: CASSLDMSEQYF; V: TRBV7-9; size: .; J: TRBJ2-7; D: .
DNA: TGCGCCAGCAGCTTGGGGGGTACCACCGGGAAGCAGTTCTTC; CDR3: CASSLGGTTGKQFF; V: TRBV5-1; size: .; J: TRBJ2-1; D: .
DNA: TGTGCCAGCAGCCAGACAGGGGGCGGCGGGTTCCCCTACGAGCAGTACTTC; CDR3: CASSQTGGGGFPYEQYF; V: TRBV7-9; size: .; J: TRBJ2-7; D: TRBD1
DNA: TGTGCCAGCTCACCCGCGACAGGGGGCCGTTCACCCCTCCACTTT; CDR3: CASSPATGGRSPLHF; V: TRBV18; size: .; J: TRBJ1-6; D: TRBD1
DNA: TGCGCCAGCAGCCAAGAGGGGCTAGCGGCCCAGTACTTC; CDR3: CASSQEGLAAQYF; V: TRBV4-1; size: .; J: TRBJ2-5; D: TRBD2
DNA: TGTGTCAGCAGTGAATTCGTGGGAGTCGCAGATACGCAGTATTTT; CDR3: CVSSEFVGVADTQYF; V: TRBV25-1; size: .; J: TRBJ2-3; D: .
DNA: TGTTCCAGCAGCTTCTATACTAGCGGGGGCCAAGAGACCCAGTACTTC; CDR3: CSSSFYTSGGQETQYF; V: TRBV7-9; size: .; J: TRBJ2-5; D: TRBD2
DNA: TGCGCCAGCAGCCAGAGTCAGGGCTATAATGAAAAACTGTTTTTT; CDR3: CASSQSQGYNEKLFF; V: TRBV4-3; size: .; J: TRBJ1-4; D: .
DNA: TGTGCCAGCAGTCGGGACAGGGAAGGCGGCTACACCTTC; CDR3: CASSRDREGGYTF; V: TRBV28; size: .; J: TRBJ1-2; D: TRBD1
DNA: TGTGCCAGCAGCCCCGGAGTCAGCTCCTACAATGAGCAGTTCTTC; CDR3: CASSPGVSSYNEQFF; V: TRBV11-3; size: .; J: TRBJ2-1; D: .
DNA: TGTGCCAGTATCCCGACTAGCGGGGGCCTCAATGAGCAGTTCTTC; CDR3: CASIPTSGGLNEQFF; V: TRBV19; size: .; J: TRBJ2-1; D: TRBD2
DNA: TGCAGCGCCGAGACAGAGAACACCGGGGAGCTGTTTTTT; CDR3: CSAETENTGELFF; V: TRBV29-1; size: .; J: TRBJ2-2; D: .
DNA: TGTGCTAGTGGTTTGGTACGAGGGGACAGGGCAATTTACTATGGCTACACCTTC; CDR3: CASGLVRGDRAIYYGYTF; V: TRBV12-5; size: .; J: TRBJ1-2; D: TRBD1
DNA: TGTGCCTGGCCTAACCAGGGGGGTGGCTACACCTTC; CDR3: CAWPNQGGGYTF; V: TRBV30; size: .; J: TRBJ1-2; D: TRBD1
DNA: TGTGCCACCTACGAACTGCGGGGGACTGAAGCTTTCTTT; CDR3: CATYELRGTEAFF; V: TRBV2; size: .; J: TRBJ1-1; D: .
DNA: TGTGCCAGTAGTCCCCCGAAAGGGGGAGTTGGCTATGGCTACACCTTC; CDR3: CASSPPKGGVGYGYTF; V: TRBV19; size: .; J: TRBJ1-2; D: .
DNA: TGCGCCAGCAGCTTGGACGCTCGGAGCACTGAAGCTTTCTTT; CDR3: CASSLDARSTEAFF; V: TRBV5-1; size: few; J: TRBJ1-1; D: .
DNA: TGTGCCAGTAGTATTGGACTAGCGGGGGGGAATGAGCAGTTCTTC; CDR3: CASSIGLAGGNEQFF; V: TRBV19; size: .; J: TRBJ2-1; D: TRBD2
DNA: TGTGCCAGCACCCACAGGGGGCGCGGTGAAAAACTGTTTTTT; CDR3: CASTHRGRGEKLFF; V: TRBV28; size: few; J: TRBJ1-4; D: TRBD1
DNA: TGTGCCAGCAGGCTACGTGGTGGGAGCACTGAAGCTTTCTTT; CDR3: CASRLRGGSTEAFF; V: TRBV7-2; size: .; J: TRBJ1-1; D: .
DNA: TGTGCCAGCAGTAAACAGGGGTGGGACACTGAAGCTTTCTTT; CDR3: CASSKQGWDTEAFF; V: TRBV6-6; size: few; J: TRBJ1-1; D: TRBD1
DNA: TGTGCCAGCAGCGCGGCCTGGACTAGCACGAGCACAGATACGCAGTATTTT; CDR3: CASSAAWTSTSTDTQYF; V: TRBV5-5; size: .; J: TRBJ2-3; D: TRBD2
DNA: TGTGCCAGCTCGACAGGAGTCGGTGAAAAACTGTTTTTT; CDR3: CASSTGVGEKLFF; V: TRBV18; size: .; J: TRBJ1-4; D: .
DNA: TGCGCCAGCGGTGCAGGGGATTTTACAGATACGCAGTATTTT; CDR3: CASGAGDFTDTQYF; V: TRBV5-1; size: .; J: TRBJ2-3; D: .
DNA: TGTGCCAGTAGTCCTCATCAGGTTTATAGCAATCAGCCCCAGCATTTT; CDR3: CASSPHQVYSNQPQHF; V: TRBV19; size: .; J: TRBJ1-5; D: .